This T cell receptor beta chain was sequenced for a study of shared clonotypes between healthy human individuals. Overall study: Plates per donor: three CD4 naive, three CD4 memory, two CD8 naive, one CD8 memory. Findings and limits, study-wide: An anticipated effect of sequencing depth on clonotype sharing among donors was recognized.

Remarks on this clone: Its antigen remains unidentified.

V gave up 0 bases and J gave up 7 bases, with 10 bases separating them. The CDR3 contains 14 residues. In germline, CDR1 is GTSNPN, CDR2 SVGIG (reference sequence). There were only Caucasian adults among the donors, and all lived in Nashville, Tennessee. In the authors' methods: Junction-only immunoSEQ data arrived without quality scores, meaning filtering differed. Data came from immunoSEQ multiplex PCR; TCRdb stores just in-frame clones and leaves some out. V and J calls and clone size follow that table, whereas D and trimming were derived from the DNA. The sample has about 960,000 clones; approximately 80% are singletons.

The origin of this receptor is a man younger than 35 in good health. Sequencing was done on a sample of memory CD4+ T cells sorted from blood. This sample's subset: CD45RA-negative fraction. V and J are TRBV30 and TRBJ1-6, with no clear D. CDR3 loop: CAWSVSASNSPLHF. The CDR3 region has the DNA TGTGCCTGGAGTGTCTCCGCTTCCAATTCACCCCTCCACTTT.